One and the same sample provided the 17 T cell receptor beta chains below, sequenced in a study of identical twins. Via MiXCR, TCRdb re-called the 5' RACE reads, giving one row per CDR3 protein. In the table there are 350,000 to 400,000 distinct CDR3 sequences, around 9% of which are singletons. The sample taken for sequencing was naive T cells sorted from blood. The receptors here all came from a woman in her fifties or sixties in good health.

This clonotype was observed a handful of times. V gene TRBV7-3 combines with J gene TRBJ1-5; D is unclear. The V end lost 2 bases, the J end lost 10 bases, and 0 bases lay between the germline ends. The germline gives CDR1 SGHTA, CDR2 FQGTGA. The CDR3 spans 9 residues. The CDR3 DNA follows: TGTGCCAGCAGCTTACCCCAGCATTTT. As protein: CASSLPQHF.

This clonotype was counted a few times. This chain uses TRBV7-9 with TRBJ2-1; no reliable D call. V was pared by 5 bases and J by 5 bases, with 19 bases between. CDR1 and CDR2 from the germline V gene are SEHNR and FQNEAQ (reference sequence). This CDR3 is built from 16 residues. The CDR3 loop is CASSRSNYLGDNEQFF. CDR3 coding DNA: TGTGCCAGCAGCCGATCAAACTACCTTGGCGACAATGAGCAGTTCTTC.

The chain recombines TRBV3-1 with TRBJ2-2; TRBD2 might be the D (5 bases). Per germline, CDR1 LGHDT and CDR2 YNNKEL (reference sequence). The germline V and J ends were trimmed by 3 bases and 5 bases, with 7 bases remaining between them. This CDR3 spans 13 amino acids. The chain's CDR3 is CASSHGGTGELFF. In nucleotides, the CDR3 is TGTGCCAGCAGCCACGGCGGGACCGGGGAGCTGTTTTTT.

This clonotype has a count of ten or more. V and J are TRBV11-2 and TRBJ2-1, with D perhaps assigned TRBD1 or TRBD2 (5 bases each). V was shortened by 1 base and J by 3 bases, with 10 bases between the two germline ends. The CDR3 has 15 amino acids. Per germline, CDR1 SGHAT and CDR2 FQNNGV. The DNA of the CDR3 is TGTGCCAGCAGCTTAGGGGGGAGTGTCTACAATGAGCAGTTCTTC. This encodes CASSLGGSVYNEQFF.

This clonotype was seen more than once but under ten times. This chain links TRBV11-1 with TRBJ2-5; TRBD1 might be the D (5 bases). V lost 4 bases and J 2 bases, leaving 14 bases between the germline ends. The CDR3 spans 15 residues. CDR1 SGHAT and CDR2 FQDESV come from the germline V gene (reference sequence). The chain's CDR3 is CASSSYPTEQETQYF. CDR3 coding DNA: TGTGCCAGCAGCTCGTATCCGACAGAACAAGAGACCCAGTACTTC.

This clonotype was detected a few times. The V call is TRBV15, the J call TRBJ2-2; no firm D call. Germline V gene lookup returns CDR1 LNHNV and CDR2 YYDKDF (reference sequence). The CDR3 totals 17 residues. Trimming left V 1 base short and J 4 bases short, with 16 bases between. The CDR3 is CATSRGPLGPLTGELFF. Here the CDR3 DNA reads TGTGCCACCAGCAGAGGGCCCCTAGGGCCACTCACCGGGGAGCTGTTTTTT.

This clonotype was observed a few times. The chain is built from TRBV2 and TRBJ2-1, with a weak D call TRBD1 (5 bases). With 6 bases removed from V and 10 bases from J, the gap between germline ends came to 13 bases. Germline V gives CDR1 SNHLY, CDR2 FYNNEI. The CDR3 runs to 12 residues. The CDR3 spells CASRRQRREQFF. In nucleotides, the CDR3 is TGTGCCAGCAGGCGACAGAGAAGGGAGCAGTTCTTC. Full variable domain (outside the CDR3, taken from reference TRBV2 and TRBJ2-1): EPEVTQTPSHQVTQMGQEVILRCVPISNHLYFYWYRQILGQKVEFLVSFYNNEISEKSEIFDDQFSVERPDGSNFTLKIRSTKLEDSAMYFCASRRQRREQFFGPGTRLTVL.

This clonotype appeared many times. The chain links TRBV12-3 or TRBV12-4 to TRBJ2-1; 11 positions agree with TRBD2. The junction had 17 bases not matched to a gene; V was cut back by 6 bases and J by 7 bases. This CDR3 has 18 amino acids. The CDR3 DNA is TGTGCCAGCAGCAATATTTTCAGACCGGGACTAGCGGAGAATGAGCAGTTCTTC. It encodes CASSNIFRPGLAENEQFF.

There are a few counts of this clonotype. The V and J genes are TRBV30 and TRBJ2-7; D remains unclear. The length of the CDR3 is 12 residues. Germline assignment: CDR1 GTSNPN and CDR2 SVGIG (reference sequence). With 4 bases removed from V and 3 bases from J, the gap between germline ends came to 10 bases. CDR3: CAWNRAYYEQYF. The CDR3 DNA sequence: TGTGCCTGGAATCGGGCTTACTACGAGCAGTACTTC.

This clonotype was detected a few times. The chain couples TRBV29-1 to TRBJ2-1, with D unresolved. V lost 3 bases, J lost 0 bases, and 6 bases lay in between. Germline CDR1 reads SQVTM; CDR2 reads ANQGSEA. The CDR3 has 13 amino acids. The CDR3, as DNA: TGCAGCGTTGATGCTAGCTCCTACAATGAGCAGTTCTTC. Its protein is CSVDASSYNEQFF.

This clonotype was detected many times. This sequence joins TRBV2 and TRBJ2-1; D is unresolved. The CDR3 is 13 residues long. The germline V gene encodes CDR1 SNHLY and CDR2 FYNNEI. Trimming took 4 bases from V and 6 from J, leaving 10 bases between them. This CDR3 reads CASSVGLFNEQFF. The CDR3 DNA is TGTGCCAGCAGTGTTGGTCTTTTCAATGAGCAGTTCTTC. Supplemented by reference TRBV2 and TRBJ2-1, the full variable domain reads EPEVTQTPSHQVTQMGQEVILRCVPISNHLYFYWYRQILGQKVEFLVSFYNNEISEKSEIFDDQFSVERPDGSNFTLKIRSTKLEDSAMYFCASSVGLFNEQFFGPGTRLTVL.

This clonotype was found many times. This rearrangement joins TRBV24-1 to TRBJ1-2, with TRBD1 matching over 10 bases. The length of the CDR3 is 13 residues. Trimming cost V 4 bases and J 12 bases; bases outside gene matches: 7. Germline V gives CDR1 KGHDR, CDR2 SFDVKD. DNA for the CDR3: TGTGCCACCAGTGAAACCGGGACAGGGGACAACACCTTC. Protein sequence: CATSETGTGDNTF.

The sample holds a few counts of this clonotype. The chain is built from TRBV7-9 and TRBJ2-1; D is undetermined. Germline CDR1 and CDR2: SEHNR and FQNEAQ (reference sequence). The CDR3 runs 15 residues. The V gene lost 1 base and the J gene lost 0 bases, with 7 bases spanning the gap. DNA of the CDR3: TGTGCCAGCAGCTTAGGTGAAATCTCCTACAATGAGCAGTTCTTC. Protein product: CASSLGEISYNEQFF.

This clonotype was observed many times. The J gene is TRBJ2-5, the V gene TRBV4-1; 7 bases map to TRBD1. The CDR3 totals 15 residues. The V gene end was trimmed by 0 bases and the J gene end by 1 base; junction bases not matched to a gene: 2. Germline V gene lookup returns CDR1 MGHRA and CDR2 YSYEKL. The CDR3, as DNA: TGCGCCAGCAGCCAAGATGCAGGGGGCCAAGAGACCCAGTACTTC. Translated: CASSQDAGGQETQYF.

This CDR3 is CASSELGASGSPDTQYF. The CDR3 DNA sequence: TGTGCCAGCAGCGAGCTCGGGGCTAGCGGGAGCCCAGATACGCAGTATTTT. The chain has TRBV9 and TRBJ2-3, with 10 bases lining up with TRBD2. Germline assignment: CDR1 SGDLS and CDR2 YYNGEE. With 3 bases clipped from V and 4 bases from J, the junction kept 11 bases outside the gene matches. CDR3 size: 17 residues.

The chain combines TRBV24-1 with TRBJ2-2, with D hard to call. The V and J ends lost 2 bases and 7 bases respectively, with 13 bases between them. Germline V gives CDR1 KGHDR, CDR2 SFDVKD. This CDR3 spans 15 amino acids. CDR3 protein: CATSDSPFADGELFF. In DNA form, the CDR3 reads TGTGCCACCAGTGATTCCCCCTTTGCGGACGGGGAGCTGTTTTTT.

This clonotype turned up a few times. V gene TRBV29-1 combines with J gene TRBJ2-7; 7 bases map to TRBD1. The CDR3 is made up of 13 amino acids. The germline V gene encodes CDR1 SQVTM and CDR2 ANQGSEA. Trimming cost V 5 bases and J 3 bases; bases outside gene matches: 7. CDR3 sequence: CSVLGGADYEQYF. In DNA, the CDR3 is TGCAGCGTTCTAGGGGGCGCGGACTACGAGCAGTACTTC.